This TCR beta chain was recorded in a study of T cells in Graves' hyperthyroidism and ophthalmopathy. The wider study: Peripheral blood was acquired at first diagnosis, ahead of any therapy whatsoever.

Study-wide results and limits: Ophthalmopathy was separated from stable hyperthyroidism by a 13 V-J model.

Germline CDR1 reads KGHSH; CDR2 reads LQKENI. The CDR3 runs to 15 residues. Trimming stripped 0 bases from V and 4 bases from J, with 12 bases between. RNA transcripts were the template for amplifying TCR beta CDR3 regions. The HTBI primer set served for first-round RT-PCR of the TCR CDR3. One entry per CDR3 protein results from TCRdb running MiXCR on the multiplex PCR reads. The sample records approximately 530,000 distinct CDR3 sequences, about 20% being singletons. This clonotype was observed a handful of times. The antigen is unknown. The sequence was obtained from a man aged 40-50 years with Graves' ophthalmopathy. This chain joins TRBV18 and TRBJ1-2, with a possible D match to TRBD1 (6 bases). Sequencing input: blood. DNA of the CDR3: TGTGCCAGCTCACCACCGCTGGCAGGGGCCTATGGCTACACCTTC. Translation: CASSPPLAGAYGYTF.